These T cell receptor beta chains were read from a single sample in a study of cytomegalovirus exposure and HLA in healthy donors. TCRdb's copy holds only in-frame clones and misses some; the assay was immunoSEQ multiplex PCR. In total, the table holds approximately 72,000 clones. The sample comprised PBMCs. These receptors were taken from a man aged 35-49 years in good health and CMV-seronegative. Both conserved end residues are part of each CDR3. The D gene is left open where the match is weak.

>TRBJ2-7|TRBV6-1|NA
CASSVEFNSYEQYF
TGTGCCAGCAGTGTAGAGTTCAACTCCTACGAGCAGTACTTC
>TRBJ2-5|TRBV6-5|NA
CASSYGHLETQYF
TGTGCCAGCAGTTACGGGCATCTGGAGACCCAGTACTTC
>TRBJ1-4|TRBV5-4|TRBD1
CASSLSQGGSEKLFF
TGTGCCAGCAGCTTGAGCCAGGGGGGATCTGAAAAACTGTTTTTT
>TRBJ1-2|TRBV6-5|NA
CASSPPGLEGGYTF
TGTGCCAGCAGTCCCCCGGGACTTGAAGGTGGCTACACCTTC
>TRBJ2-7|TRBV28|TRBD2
CASTPPGGAYEQYF
TGTGCCAGCACTCCCCCGGGGGGGGCCTACGAGCAGTACTTC
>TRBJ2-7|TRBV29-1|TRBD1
CSVAPYGTGSREQYF
TGCAGCGTTGCCCCTTATGGGACAGGGAGCCGCGAGCAGTACTTC
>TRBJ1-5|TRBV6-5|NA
CASSRGGRGQPQHF
TGTGCCAGCAGTAGAGGGGGAAGGGGACAGCCCCAGCATTTT
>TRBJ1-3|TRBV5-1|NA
CASSLAGAGNTIYF
TGCGCCAGCAGCTTGGCGGGGGCTGGAAACACCATATATTTT
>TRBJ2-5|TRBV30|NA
CAWSVPNLGAQYF
TGTGCCTGGAGTGTACCGAACCTCGGGGCCCAGTACTTC
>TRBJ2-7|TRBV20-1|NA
CSASRAYEQYF
TGCAGTGCTTCCCGAGCCTACGAGCAGTACTTC
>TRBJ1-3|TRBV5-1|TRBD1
CASSLTQGGNTIYF
TGCGCCAGCAGCTTGACACAGGGGGGAAACACCATATATTTT
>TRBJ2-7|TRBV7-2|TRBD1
CASSPVGGFELLF
TGTGCCAGCAGCCCAGTAGGGGGCTTCGAGTTGTTATTC
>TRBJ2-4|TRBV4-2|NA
CASSQVEGIAKNIQYF
TGTGCCAGCAGCCAAGTAGAGGGCATAGCCAAAAACATTCAGTACTTC
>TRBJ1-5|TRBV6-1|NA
CASSALDQPQHF
TGTGCCAGCAGTGCCCTAGATCAGCCCCAGCATTTT
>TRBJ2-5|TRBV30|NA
CAWTRGGEGEQYF
TGTGCCTGGACCCGAGGGGGGGAAGGGGAGCAGTACTTC
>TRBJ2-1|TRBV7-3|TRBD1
CASSLRQGIHNEQFF
TGTGCCAGCAGCTTAAGACAGGGGATCCACAATGAGCAGTTCTTC
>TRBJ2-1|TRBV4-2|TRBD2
CASSQVGSGGAVFGYNEQFF
TGTGCCAGCAGCCAAGTGGGTAGCGGGGGGGCCGTGTTTGGTTACAATGAGCAGTTCTTC